This T cell receptor beta chain appears in the sequencing data of a study of blood T cells in healthy people across ages. The use of a sample-barcoded 5' primer and a J-beta primer mix characterized a second PCR of roughly 7 to 11 cycles. TCRdb reprocessed the 5' RACE reads with MiXCR, giving one entry per CDR3 protein. The table lists hundreds of thousands of distinct CDR3 sequences, about 42% of them singletons. There are 16 residues in the CDR3. Germline CDR1 is SGHNT and CDR2 is YENEEA. With 6 bases clipped from V and 0 bases from J, the junction kept 11 bases outside the gene matches. Source material: blood. The TCR originated in a man between 60 and 75 years old in good health. The rearrangement joins TRBV11-3 to TRBJ2-7; TRBD1 matches 7 bases. The CDR3 loop reads CASRRLSGDSSYEQYF. The CDR3 DNA reads as TGTGCCAGCAGGCGACTCTCCGGGGACAGCTCCTACGAGCAGTACTTC.